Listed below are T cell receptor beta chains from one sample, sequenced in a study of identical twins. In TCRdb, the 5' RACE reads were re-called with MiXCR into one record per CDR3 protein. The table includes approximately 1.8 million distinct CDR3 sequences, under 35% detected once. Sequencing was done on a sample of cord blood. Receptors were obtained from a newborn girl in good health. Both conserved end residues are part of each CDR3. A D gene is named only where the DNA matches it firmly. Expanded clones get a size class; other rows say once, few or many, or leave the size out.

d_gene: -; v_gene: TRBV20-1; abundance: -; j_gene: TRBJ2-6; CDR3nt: TGCAGTGCTAGAGATAAGGAGCTTGGGGCCAACGTCCTGACTTTC; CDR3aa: CSARDKELGANVLTF
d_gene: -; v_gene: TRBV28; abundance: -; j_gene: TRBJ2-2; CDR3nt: TGTGCCAGCAGTTTGTGGGAGGAGGCTTATACCGGGGAGCTGTTTTTT; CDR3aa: CASSLWEEAYTGELFF
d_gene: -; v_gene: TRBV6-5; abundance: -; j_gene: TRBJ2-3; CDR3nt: TGTGCCAGCAGTTACCGCAATGGGGATACGCAGTATTTT; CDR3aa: CASSYRNGDTQYF
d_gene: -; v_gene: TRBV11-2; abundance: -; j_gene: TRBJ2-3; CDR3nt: TGTGCCAGCAGCTCCCTCATGGGGTGGGGCCGCACAGATACGCAGTATTTT; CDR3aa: CASSSLMGWGRTDTQYF
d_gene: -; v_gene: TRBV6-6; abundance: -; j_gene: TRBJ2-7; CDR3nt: TGTGCCAGCAGTTACCCTGACTTGGGCAGGGCCGGCTACGAGCAGTACTTC; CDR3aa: CASSYPDLGRAGYEQYF
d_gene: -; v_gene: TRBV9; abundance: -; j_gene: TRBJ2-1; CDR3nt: TGTGCCAGCAGCGTAGGGGGGTGGGGGTACAATGAGCAGTTCTTC; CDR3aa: CASSVGGWGYNEQFF
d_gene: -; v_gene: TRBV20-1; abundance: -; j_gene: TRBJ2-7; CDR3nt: TGCAGTGCTAATCCAGGGTGGGACTCCTACGAGCAGTACTTC; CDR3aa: CSANPGWDSYEQYF
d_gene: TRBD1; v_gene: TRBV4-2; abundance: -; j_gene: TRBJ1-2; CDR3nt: TGTGCCAGCAGCCAAGAACAGGGGAGGGGTGGCTACACCTTC; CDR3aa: CASSQEQGRGGYTF
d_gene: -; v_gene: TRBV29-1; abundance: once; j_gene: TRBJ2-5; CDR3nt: TGCAGCGTTTTCCCTTTTGGGGGCCGCCCTGACAATGAGCAGTACTTC; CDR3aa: CSVFPFGGRPDNEQYF
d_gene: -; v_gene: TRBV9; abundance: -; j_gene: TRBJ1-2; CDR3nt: TGTGCCAGCAGCGTAGGGGGGATAGCGCGGACCGAAAAAAGCTATGGCTACACCTTC; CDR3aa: CASSVGGIARTEKSYGYTF
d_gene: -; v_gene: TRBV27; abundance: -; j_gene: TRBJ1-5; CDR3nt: TGTGCCAGCAGTGCAGGGGTTACGAGCAATCAGCCCCAGCATTTT; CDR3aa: CASSAGVTSNQPQHF
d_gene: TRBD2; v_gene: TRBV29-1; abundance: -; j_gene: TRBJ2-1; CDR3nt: TGCAGCGCCAGAAGGTCTAGCGGGTTGAATGAGCAGTTCTTC; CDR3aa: CSARRSSGLNEQFF
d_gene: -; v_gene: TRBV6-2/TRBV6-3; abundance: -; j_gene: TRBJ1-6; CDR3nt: TGTGCCAGCAGTTACTCCGGGCGGCCCAGTAATAATTCACCCCTCCACTTT; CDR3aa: CASSYSGRPSNNSPLHF
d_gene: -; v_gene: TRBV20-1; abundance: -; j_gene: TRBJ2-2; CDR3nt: TGCAGTGCGCGCCACAAGGACACCGGGGAGCTGTTTTTT; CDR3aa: CSARHKDTGELFF
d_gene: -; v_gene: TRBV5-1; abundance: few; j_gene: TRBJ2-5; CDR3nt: TGCGCCAGCAGCTTGGACGCACGGACGGAGACCCAGTACTTC; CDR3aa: CASSLDARTETQYF
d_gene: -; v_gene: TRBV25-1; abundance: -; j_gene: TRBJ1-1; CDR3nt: TGTGCCAGCAGTGAATTGGGGGACACCGAAGCTTTCTTT; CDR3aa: CASSELGDTEAFF
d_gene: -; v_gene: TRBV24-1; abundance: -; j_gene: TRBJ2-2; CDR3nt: TGTGCCACCAGTGATTTGCGTGGGACCTTCACCGGGGAGCTGTTTTTT; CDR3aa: CATSDLRGTFTGELFF
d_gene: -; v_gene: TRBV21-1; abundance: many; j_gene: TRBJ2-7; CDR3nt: TGTGCCAGCAGCAAAGCTTTCCGGGAGCAGTACTTC; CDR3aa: CASSKAFREQYF
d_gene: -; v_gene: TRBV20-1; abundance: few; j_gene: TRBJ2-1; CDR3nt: TGCAGTGCTAGGGGGTCCCTGGGATACAATGAGCAGTTCTTC; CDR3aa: CSARGSLGYNEQFF
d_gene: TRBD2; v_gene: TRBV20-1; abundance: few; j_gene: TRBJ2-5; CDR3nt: TGCAGTGCTAGAATAGCGGGAGGGCAAGAGACCCAGTACTTC; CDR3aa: CSARIAGGQETQYF
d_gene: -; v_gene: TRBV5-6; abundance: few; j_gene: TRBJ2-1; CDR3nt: TGTGCCAGCAGCTTAAGTTGGTACAATGAGCAGTTCTTC; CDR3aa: CASSLSWYNEQFF
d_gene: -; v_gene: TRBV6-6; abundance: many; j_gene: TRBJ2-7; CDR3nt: TGTGCCAGCACCAGTAGCGACTCCTACGAGCAGTACTTC; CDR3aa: CASTSSDSYEQYF
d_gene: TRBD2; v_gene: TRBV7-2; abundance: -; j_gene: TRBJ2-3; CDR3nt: TGTGCCAGCAGCTCGATAAGCGGGGGTAGCACAGATACGCAGTATTTT; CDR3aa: CASSSISGGSTDTQYF
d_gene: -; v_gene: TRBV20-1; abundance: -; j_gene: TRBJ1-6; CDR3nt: TGCAGTGCCGGGGGGGTCTCCTATAATTCACCCCCCCACTTT; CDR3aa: CSAGGVSYNSPPHF
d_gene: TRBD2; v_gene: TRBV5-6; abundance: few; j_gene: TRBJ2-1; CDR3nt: TGTGCCAGCAGCTTGGGTATGCCTAGCGGGAGCTATGAGCAGTTCTTC; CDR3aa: CASSLGMPSGSYEQFF
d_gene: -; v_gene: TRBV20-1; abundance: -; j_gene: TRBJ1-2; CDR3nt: TGCAGTGCTTCTCAGGGGAGTCTCTATGGCTACACCTTC; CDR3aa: CSASQGSLYGYTF
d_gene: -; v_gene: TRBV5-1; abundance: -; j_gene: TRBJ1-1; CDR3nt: TGCGCCAGCAGCTCTTCCCTACCCGGGACGGTGAACACTGAAGCTTTCTTT; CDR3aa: CASSSSLPGTVNTEAFF
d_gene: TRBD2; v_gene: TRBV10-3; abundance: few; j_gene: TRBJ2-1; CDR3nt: TGTGCCATCAGTGAGTCGGGGACTAGCGGGAGGGCTGCCTACAATGAGCAGTTCTTC; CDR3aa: CAISESGTSGRAAYNEQFF
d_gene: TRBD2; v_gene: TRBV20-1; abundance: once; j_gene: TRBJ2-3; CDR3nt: TGCAGTGCTAGAGTATGGGGGGAGGGCCTCACAGATACGCAGTATTTT; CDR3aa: CSARVWGEGLTDTQYF
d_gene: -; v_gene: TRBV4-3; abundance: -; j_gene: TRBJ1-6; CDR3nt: TGCGCCAGCAGCCAAGAAATTTGGGGGAATTCACCCCTCCACTTT; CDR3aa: CASSQEIWGNSPLHF
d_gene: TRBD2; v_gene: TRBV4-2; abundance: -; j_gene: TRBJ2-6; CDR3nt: TGTGCCAGCAGCCAAGATATCGTAGCGGGGAGACACTCTGGGGCCAACGTCCTGACTTTC; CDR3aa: CASSQDIVAGRHSGANVLTF
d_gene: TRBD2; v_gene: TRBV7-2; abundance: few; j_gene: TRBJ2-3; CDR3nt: TGTGCCAGCAGCTTAATGTATAGGTCTAGCGGGGGGGGAGATACGCAGTATTTT; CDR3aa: CASSLMYRSSGGGDTQYF
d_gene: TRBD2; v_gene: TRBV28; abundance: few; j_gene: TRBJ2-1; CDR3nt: TGTGCCAGCAGTGCCCGGGTAGCGGGCTCCTACAATGAGCAGTTCTTC; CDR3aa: CASSARVAGSYNEQFF
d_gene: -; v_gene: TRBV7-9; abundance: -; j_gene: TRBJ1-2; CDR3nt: TGTGCCAGCAGCCTTGGAGAGGAGTCGCGCTACACCTTC; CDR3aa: CASSLGEESRYTF
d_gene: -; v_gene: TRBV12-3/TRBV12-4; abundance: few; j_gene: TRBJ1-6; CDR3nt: TGTGCCAGCAGTTTTTCCGGCAGGATGAGCTCCTATAATTCACCCCTCCACTTT; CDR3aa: CASSFSGRMSSYNSPLHF
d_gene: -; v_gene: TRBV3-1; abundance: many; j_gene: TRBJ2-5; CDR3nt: TGTGCCAGCAGCTATGGTCTACAGACCCAGTACTTC; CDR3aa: CASSYGLQTQYF
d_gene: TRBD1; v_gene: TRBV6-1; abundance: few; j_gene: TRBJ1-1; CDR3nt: TGTGCCAGCAGTGAAGGGGGGACAGGCCTTTTTGTGGCTTTCTTT; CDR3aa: CASSEGGTGLFVAFF
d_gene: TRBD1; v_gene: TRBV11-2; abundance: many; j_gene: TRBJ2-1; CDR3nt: TGTGCCAGCAGCTTAGGGGACAGGGACTACAATGAGCAGTTCTTC; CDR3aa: CASSLGDRDYNEQFF
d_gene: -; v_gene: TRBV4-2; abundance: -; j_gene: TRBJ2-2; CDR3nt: TGTGCCAGCAGCCGGCTCCACATGTTACCCGGGGAGCTGTTTTTT; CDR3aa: CASSRLHMLPGELFF
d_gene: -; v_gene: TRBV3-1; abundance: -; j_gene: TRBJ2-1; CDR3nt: TGTGCCAGCAGCCAAGCCCCCTATCCATACAATGAGCAGTTCTTC; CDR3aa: CASSQAPYPYNEQFF
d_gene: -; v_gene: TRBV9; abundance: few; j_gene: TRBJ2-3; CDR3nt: TGTGCCAGCAGCGTAGGGTGGGGCGTTAGCACAGATACGCAGTATTTT; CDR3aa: CASSVGWGVSTDTQYF